A single sample is the source of the 17 T cell receptor beta chains below, sequenced in a study of blood T cell repertoires in COVID-19. Using immunoSEQ multiplex PCR, the repertoire was profiled, and TCRdb retains in-frame clones only, with some absent. The sample has about 310,000 clones, more than 75% seen once. Sequenced: peripheral blood. The receptor set was obtained from a man aged 50 to 59 with active or convalescent COVID-19.

For the CDR3, the DNA is TGTGCCAGCAGTGAATGGGCAGAATTTTATAGCAATCAGCCCCAGCATTTT. Translated, it gives CASSEWAEFYSNQPQHF. The V and J genes are TRBV6-1 and TRBJ1-5; D remains unclear. The CDR3 spans 17 residues. The ends were cut back, 2 bases at V and 0 bases at J, with 14 bases in the middle. Germline CDR1 is MNHNS and CDR2 is SASEGT.

This rearrangement joins TRBV5-6 to TRBJ2-2; D call uncertain. The germline V gene encodes CDR1 SGHDT and CDR2 YYEEEE. The V gene lost 0 bases and the J gene lost 1 base, with 10 bases spanning the gap. This CDR3 region has 16 residues. The DNA for the CDR3 is TGTGCCAGCAGCTTGGACCGACTGAGGAACACCGGGGAGCTGTTTTTT. Translated, it gives CASSLDRLRNTGELFF.

This chain links TRBV7-2 with TRBJ2-7; possibly TRBD2 for D (5 bases). Trimming left V 2 bases short and J 0 bases short, with 14 bases between. CDR1 and CDR2 (germline): SGHTA, FQGNSA. CDR3 length equals 16 residues. The CDR3 coding sequence is TGTGCCAGCAGCTTATTCTCGGCGGGTATCTCCTACGAGCAGTACTTC. Translated: CASSLFSAGISYEQYF.

The V call is TRBV6-5, the J call TRBJ1-2; D may be TRBD1 (5 bases). The CDR3 length is 14 residues. CDR1 and CDR2 (germline): MNHEY, SVGAGI. V was cut by 4 bases and J by 2 bases, with 11 bases left in between. CDR3 in amino acids: CASSWKGRNYGYTF. CDR3 DNA: TGTGCCAGCAGTTGGAAGGGGCGGAACTATGGCTACACCTTC.

V and J are TRBV7-3 and TRBJ2-2, with TRBD1 matching over 10 bases. With V trimmed by 2 bases and J by 4 bases, 7 bases remained unmatched. Germline V lookup: CDR1 SGHTA, CDR2 FQGTGA. There are 17 residues in the CDR3. The CDR3 DNA follows: TGTGCCAGCAGCTTAGAAAGGGACAGGGGAGTCACCGGGGAGCTGTTTTTT. It encodes CASSLERDRGVTGELFF.

This clone was detected once. V usage is TRBV5-8 and J usage is TRBJ2-7, with a weak D call TRBD2 (6 bases). CDR3 size: 15 residues. Trimming removed 4 bases at V and 6 bases at J, with 20 bases between. Germline CDR1 and CDR2: SGHTS and YDEGEE. The CDR3 nucleotides read TGTGCCAGCAGCCAAGCCCCGGGACTCAGCACCGAGCAGTACTTC. It translates to CASSQAPGLSTEQYF.

The chain employs TRBV19 and TRBJ2-1, with TRBD2 identical over 9 bases. Germline V gene lookup returns CDR1 LNHDA and CDR2 SQIVND (reference sequence). The length of the CDR3 is 20 residues. V was clipped by 5 bases and J by 4 bases; unmatched bases: 21. CDR3 amino acids: CASSSILEREAQLTYNEQFF. The CDR3 DNA sequence: TGTGCCAGTAGTTCTATTTTAGAGCGGGAGGCCCAGTTGACTTACAATGAGCAGTTCTTC.

The rearrangement uses TRBV7-2 and TRBJ1-5, with no clear D. Germline V CDR1 and CDR2: SGHTA, FQGNSA. V lost 4 bases and J lost 3, with 7 bases in between. CDR3 size: 13 residues. The CDR3 coding sequence is TGTGCCAGCAGCTCAGACTACAATCAGCCCCAGCATTTT. This encodes CASSSDYNQPQHF.

The rearrangement joins TRBV7-2 to TRBJ2-4; TRBD2 might be the D (7 bases). CDR3 size: 18 residues. V shed 3 bases and J shed 0 bases, with 18 bases lying between them. Germline CDR1 SGHTA, CDR2 FQGNSA. CDR3 in DNA: TGTGCCAGCAGCTTTTTTAGGGGGGGCGAACTAGCCAAAAACATTCAGTACTTC. Residues: CASSFFRGGELAKNIQYF.

In nucleotides, the CDR3 is TGTGCCAGCAGCAAACAGACGGGGTCGGGCACTGAAGCTTTCTTT. Its protein is CASSKQTGSGTEAFF. The rearrangement links TRBV14 to TRBJ1-1; D is undetermined. Germline V gene sequence: CDR1 SGHDN, CDR2 FVKESK. The CDR3 loop spans 15 amino acids. Between the trimmed V and J ends, which lost 5 bases and 4 bases, there was a span of 17 bases.

V usage is TRBV3-1 (or the pseudogene TRBV3-2) and J usage is TRBJ2-3; 7 nucleotides match TRBD2. V lost 4 bases, J lost 5 bases, and 9 bases stayed unmatched. CDR1 LGHDT and CDR2 YNNKEL come from the germline V gene (reference sequence). CDR3 length equals 15 residues. The CDR3 DNA sequence: TGTGCCAGCAGCCCCGTCGCGGGGGTGGGAGATACGCAGTATTTT. This encodes CASSPVAGVGDTQYF.

The gene calls are TRBV6-6 and TRBJ1-1, with 9 positions matching TRBD1. The CDR3 runs to 14 residues. Germline trimming cut 7 bases from V and 2 bases from J; bases unmatched to any gene: 5. The germline V gene encodes CDR1 MNHNY and CDR2 SVGAGI (reference sequence). CDR3 amino acids: CASNDRGTNTEAFF. CDR3 sequence (DNA): TGTGCCAGCAACGACAGGGGGACAAACACTGAAGCTTTCTTT.

This clone was counted once. The chain has TRBV9 and TRBJ1-3; 9 bases agree with TRBD1. Germline V gene lookup returns CDR1 SGDLS and CDR2 YYNGEE. CDR3 length equals 18 residues. With 4 bases clipped from V and 0 bases from J, the junction kept 11 bases outside the gene matches. The CDR3 sequence is CASSSPSGTGSSGNTIYF. CDR3 DNA: TGTGCCAGCAGCTCCCCATCCGGGACAGGGAGCTCTGGAAACACCATATATTTT.

The chain combines TRBV5-1 with TRBJ2-2; 14 bases agree with TRBD2. CDR1 is SGHRS, CDR2 YFSETQ, per germline. The CDR3 totals 18 residues. V lost 4 bases to trimming and J lost 4 bases; unmatched junction nucleotides: 9. In DNA, the CDR3 is TGCGCCAGCAGCACCGGGACTAGCGGGAGTAGAAGCACCGGGGAGCTGTTTTTT. Its translation is CASSTGTSGSRSTGELFF. Drawing the rest from reference TRBV5-1 and TRBJ2-2, the complete variable domain is KAGVTQTPRYLIKTRGQQVTLSCSPISGHRSVSWYQQTPGQGLQFLFEYFSETQRNKGNFPGRFSGRQFSNSRSEMNVSTLELGDSALYLCASSTGTSGSRSTGELFFGEGSRLTVL.

This chain joins TRBV4-1 and TRBJ2-4; a possible D gene is TRBD1 (6 bases). The CDR3 is made up of 18 amino acids. V was cut by 1 base and J by 9 bases, with 25 bases left in between. The V gene's germline CDR1 is MGHRA and CDR2 YSYEKL. CDR3 protein: CASSQVGRGPSLRGIQYF. CDR3 coding DNA: TGCGCCAGCAGCCAAGTGGGCAGGGGCCCTAGCCTTAGAGGCATTCAGTACTTC.

The rearrangement uses TRBV29-1 and TRBJ1-3; 8 bases are a match to TRBD1. The V gene's germline CDR1 is SQVTM and CDR2 ANQGSEA. The CDR3 runs 14 residues. With V trimmed by 0 bases and J by 8 bases, 6 bases remained unmatched. CDR3 region: CSVEDEDRGYTIYF. In nucleotides, the CDR3 is TGCAGCGTTGAAGATGAAGACAGGGGATACACCATATATTTT.

The V gene is TRBV7-2, the J gene TRBJ2-7; 15 nucleotides agree with TRBD2. Trimming removed 0 bases from V and 5 bases from J; junction bases left unmatched: 5. The germline CDR1 and CDR2 sequences are SGHTA and FQGNSA. The CDR3 has 17 amino acids. Here the CDR3 reads CASSLARTSGGDDEQYF. The DNA of the CDR3 is TGTGCCAGCAGCTTAGCGCGGACTAGCGGGGGGGATGACGAGCAGTACTTC.